Presented here are 31 T cell receptor beta chains from one specimen sequenced in a study of CD8 T cells in ankylosing spondylitis. Points from the study as a whole: Ankylosing spondylitis blood appeared to carry a characteristic TCR beta motif of several highly homologous variants.

For these receptors, no antigen is known. TCRdb processed the 5' RACE reads anew with MiXCR; each CDR3 protein has one entry. The table includes fewer than 750,000 distinct CDR3 sequences, about 20% detected once. Sample: blood, either unsorted or a sorted T cell fraction (not recorded which). Receptors originate from a male donor with ankylosing spondylitis.

This chain uses TRBV6-5 with TRBJ2-1; TRBD2 is a possible D gene (5 bases). This CDR3 region has 15 residues. The V gene's germline CDR1 is MNHEY and CDR2 SVGAGI. Trimming took off 2 bases at V and 4 bases at J, with 12 bases between the two ends. The CDR3: CASSYGERLYNEQFF. CDR3 nucleotide sequence: TGTGCCAGCAGTTACGGGGAGAGGTTGTACAATGAGCAGTTCTTC.

This clonotype showed up just a few times. The genes are TRBV14 and TRBJ1-2; D is perhaps TRBD1 (5 bases). This CDR3 contains 12 residues. V dropped 8 bases and J dropped 4 bases, with 11 bases sitting between them. The germline V gene encodes CDR1 SGHDN and CDR2 FVKESK. The CDR3 DNA reads TGTGCCAGCGGGGGGAGTAGCTATGGCTACACCTTC. This codes for CASGGSSYGYTF.

The J gene is TRBJ1-1, the V gene TRBV4-1, with D perhaps matching TRBD1 (5 bases). V was clipped by 5 bases and J by 6 bases, with 13 bases between them. CDR3 length: 13 residues. CDR1 and CDR2 from the germline V gene are MGHRA and YSYEKL. The CDR3 DNA is TGCGCCAGCAGCTACCGGGACGGCGCTGAAGCTTTCTTT. Translated: CASSYRDGAEAFF.

This clonotype was counted ten times or more. The gene calls are TRBV18 and TRBJ2-3; D gene uncertain. CDR1 is KGHSH, CDR2 LQKENI, per germline. This CDR3 contains 13 residues. Trimming removed 5 bases at V and 5 bases at J, with 11 bases between. The DNA of the CDR3 is TGTGCCAGCTCAGCGGACCCAGGAGATACGCAGTATTTT. This codes for CASSADPGDTQYF.

The chain joins TRBV4-1 to TRBJ2-2; D is undetermined. Trimming left V 0 bases short and J 7 bases short, with 12 bases between. The CDR3 is 15 amino acids. The V gene's germline CDR1 is MGHRA and CDR2 YSYEKL. CDR3 sequence: CASSQDRTLFGELFF. In DNA form, the CDR3 reads TGCGCCAGCAGCCAAGATCGGACCCTTTTCGGGGAGCTGTTTTTT.

There are a few counts of this clonotype. This rearrangement joins TRBV29-1 to TRBJ2-7; D is ambiguous. Germline V CDR1 and CDR2: SQVTM, ANQGSEA. V dropped 6 bases and J dropped 2 bases, with 11 bases sitting between them. This CDR3 is 12 amino acids long. This chain's CDR3 is CSVARTAYEQYF. In DNA form, the CDR3 reads TGCAGCGTGGCGAGAACAGCCTACGAGCAGTACTTC.

Comment on this clonotype: A much larger clone lies a single base off, so this may be a read error. The genes are TRBV12-3 or TRBV12-4 and TRBJ2-7; D is unclear. The CDR3 length is 14 residues. The CDR3 protein is CAGSPRLVSYEQYF. The CDR3, as DNA: TGTGCCGGCAGTCCCCGACTGGTGTCCTACGAGCAGTACTTC.

This clonotype was seen repeatedly, ten times or more. The chain recombines TRBV12-3 or TRBV12-4 with TRBJ2-7; 12 bases fit TRBD2. V shed 5 bases and J 3 bases; nucleotides not matched to a gene: 2. The CDR3 contains 14 residues. This chain's CDR3 is CASSRTSGVYEQYF. The CDR3 DNA reads as TGTGCCAGCAGTAGGACTAGCGGGGTCTACGAGCAGTACTTC.

The J gene is TRBJ2-3, the V gene TRBV10-3; 7 bases fit TRBD1. The CDR3 sequence is 15 residues long. Germline-derived CDR1 and CDR2 are ENHRY and SYGVKD. After removal of 3 bases from V and 0 bases from J, the junction contained 3 bases not matched to a gene. CDR3: CAISDGTASTDTQYF. For the CDR3, the DNA is TGTGCCATCAGTGACGGGACAGCTAGCACAGATACGCAGTATTTT.

This clonotype showed up just once. The chain has TRBV6-1 and TRBJ1-2, with TRBD1 matching 9 bases. The CDR3 has 14 residues. Trimming at V came to 6 bases and at J to 4 bases, leaving 6 bases not matched to a gene. Germline CDR1 reads MNHNS; CDR2 reads SASEGT. Here the CDR3 reads CASSPDRGAYGYTF. CDR3 in DNA: TGTGCCAGCAGCCCCGACAGGGGGGCCTATGGCTACACCTTC.

This clonotype appeared many times. The V and J genes are TRBV24-1 and TRBJ2-5; TRBD2 matches 15 bases. There are 15 residues in the CDR3. From germline, CDR1 is KGHDR and CDR2 SFDVKD. The J segment lost 5 bases and the V segment lost 7 bases, leaving 4 bases of the junction unmatched. CDR3: CATSGTSGRRETQYF. The CDR3 nucleotides are TGTGCCACCAGCGGGACTAGCGGGAGGAGGGAGACCCAGTACTTC.

The chain combines TRBV4-1 with TRBJ1-4; D is uncertain. Trimming took 3 bases from V and 8 from J, leaving 25 bases between them. Germline assignment: CDR1 MGHRA and CDR2 YSYEKL. The CDR3 is 18 amino acids. The CDR3 loop reads CASSHWHDEVLVAEKLFF. CDR3 coding DNA: TGCGCCAGCAGCCACTGGCACGACGAAGTTCTGGTCGCGGAAAAACTGTTTTTT.

This clonotype was counted between two and nine times. V usage is TRBV12-3 or TRBV12-4 and J usage is TRBJ1-2; D remains unclear. This CDR3 is 11 amino acids long. V lost 5 bases and J lost 8, with 9 bases in between. The CDR3, as DNA: TGTGCCAGCAGTCTCGAGTTGGGCTACACCTTC. Amino acids: CASSLELGYTF.

The chain combines TRBV10-3 with TRBJ2-7; 7 bases line up with TRBD2. Per germline, CDR1 ENHRY and CDR2 SYGVKD. V shed 0 bases and J 1 base; nucleotides not matched to a gene: 6. CDR3 length: 16 residues. The CDR3 nucleotides are TGTGCCATCAGTGAGTCCCCTAGCGGTCGGTCCTACGAGCAGTACTTC. As protein: CAISESPSGRSYEQYF.

This clonotype showed up just a few times. The gene calls are TRBV5-1 and TRBJ2-1, with 9 positions matching TRBD1. CDR1 and CDR2 from the germline V gene are SGHRS and YFSETQ. Trimming cost V 4 bases and J 4 bases; bases outside gene matches: 6. This CDR3 region has 15 residues. The CDR3 coding sequence is TGCGCCAGCAGCCCATTAGGGACAGGGTACAATGAGCAGTTCTTC. As protein: CASSPLGTGYNEQFF.

In its sample, this clonotype was seen many times. The V gene is TRBV6-2 or TRBV6-3, the J gene TRBJ2-3, with 9 bases that match TRBD1. Germline assignment: CDR1 MNHEY and CDR2 SVGEGT. The CDR3 is 18 residues long. V dropped 2 bases and J dropped 0; count of bases not matched to a gene: 9. The CDR3 sequence is CASSYPGQGSPSTDTQYF. DNA of the CDR3: TGTGCCAGCAGTTACCCAGGACAGGGGTCGCCCAGCACAGATACGCAGTATTTT.

V gene TRBV20-1 combines with J gene TRBJ1-1; D is undetermined. The CDR3 covers 12 residues. CDR1 and CDR2 (germline): DFQATT, SNEGSKA (reference sequence). V was trimmed by 5 bases and J by 1 base, leaving 8 bases between them. The DNA for the CDR3 is TGCAGTGCTCCCGACAAGAACACTGAAGCTTTCTTT. Protein: CSAPDKNTEAFF.

The table lists this clonotype with a few counts. The rearrangement uses TRBV20-1 and TRBJ1-5; D possibly corresponds to TRBD1 (5 bases). This CDR3 region has 15 residues. V was pared by 0 bases and J by 2 bases, with 11 bases between. Germline-derived CDR1 and CDR2 are DFQATT and SNEGSKA (reference sequence). CDR3 sequence reads: CSARDPDNGNQPQHF. CDR3 DNA: TGCAGTGCTAGAGATCCGGACAACGGCAATCAGCCCCAGCATTTT.

This clonotype was recorded a few times. The rearrangement links TRBV6-1 to TRBJ2-7; TRBD1 is a possible D gene (6 bases). The CDR3 covers 14 residues. CDR1 is MNHNS, CDR2 SASEGT, per germline. The CDR3 nucleotides are TGTCCATCGTCGCCCACAGGGAAATTTCGCGAGCAGTACTTC. Translating it yields CPSSPTGKFREQYF.

V usage is TRBV5-1 and J usage is TRBJ2-1; 8 nucleotides align to TRBD1. The trim removed 0 bases at V and 6 bases at J, leaving 5 bases unmatched. Germline loops: CDR1 SGHRS, CDR2 YFSETQ. The CDR3 totals 15 residues. CDR3 loop: CASSLGGQVGNEQFF. The CDR3 DNA reads TGCGCCAGCAGCTTGGGGGGACAGGTGGGCAATGAGCAGTTCTTC.

This clonotype was recorded a few times. V and J are TRBV28 and TRBJ2-2; 10 bases are a match to TRBD2. Germline V lookup: CDR1 MDHEN, CDR2 SYDVKM. The CDR3 extends over 17 amino acids. Trimming at V came to 5 bases and at J to 5 bases, leaving 11 bases not matched to a gene. CDR3 sequence (DNA): TGTGCCAGCAGTCAGCTAGCGGGAGATCCGAGGACCGGGGAGCTGTTTTTT. Amino acids: CASSQLAGDPRTGELFF.

This clonotype came up a few times. The chain combines TRBV12-3 or TRBV12-4 with TRBJ1-1, with a weak D call TRBD1 (6 bases). The V end was cut by 5 bases, the J end by 0 bases, with 13 bases between. CDR3 length: 15 amino acids. The CDR3 here is CASSVTGRMNTEAFF. CDR3 DNA sequence: TGTGCCAGCAGTGTCACAGGGAGAATGAACACTGAAGCTTTCTTT.

This chain links TRBV20-1 with TRBJ2-7; 9 bases are a match to TRBD2. Germline-derived CDR1 and CDR2 are DFQATT and SNEGSKA (reference sequence). After removal of 1 base from V and 4 bases from J, the junction contained 35 bases not matched to a gene. The CDR3 covers 24 residues. The CDR3 DNA follows: TGCAGTGCTAGAGTTAATAGCGGGAGAGAGGGACCCGATCCCCAAACGGCCTGGACTTACGAGCAGTACTTC. Its translation: CSARVNSGREGPDPQTAWTYEQYF.

The chain recombines TRBV9 with TRBJ2-3; TRBD1 or TRBD2 may be the D gene (5 bases each). The CDR3 totals 17 residues. The germline CDR1 and CDR2 sequences are SGDLS and YYNGEE. The V end lost 3 bases, the J end lost 0 bases, and 17 bases lay between the germline ends. CDR3 nucleotides: TGTGCCAGCAGCGAACCCCTGGTGGGACGAAGCACAGATACGCAGTATTTT. Amino acid sequence: CASSEPLVGRSTDTQYF.

This clonotype has only a few counts. The chain employs TRBV9 and TRBJ2-1; no definite D call. The CDR3 consists of 15 residues. Germline V gene sequence: CDR1 SGDLS, CDR2 YYNGEE. V was trimmed by 4 bases and J by 6 bases, leaving 17 bases between them. CDR3 sequence: CASSPTTGLSNEQFF. In DNA, the CDR3 is TGTGCCAGCAGCCCAACCACCGGGTTGAGCAATGAGCAGTTCTTC.

Here the CDR3 reads CSARTSGPTDTQYF. DNA for the CDR3: TGCAGTGCTAGAACTAGCGGTCCCACAGATACGCAGTATTTT. V gene TRBV20-1 combines with J gene TRBJ2-3; 8 bases are a match to TRBD2. The J segment lost 2 bases and the V segment lost 2 bases, leaving 3 bases of the junction unmatched. The CDR3 length is 14 residues. Germline CDR1 reads DFQATT; CDR2 reads SNEGSKA (reference sequence).

The chain joins TRBV12-3 or TRBV12-4 to TRBJ2-4, with TRBD1 as a possible D gene (5 bases). The V end lost 2 bases, the J end lost 12 bases, and 23 bases lay between the germline ends. CDR3 length: 16 amino acids. The CDR3 nucleotides are TGTGCCAGCAGTTTATGGTTCCCCTCCAGGGCCAACGATCAGTACTTC. Protein: CASSLWFPSRANDQYF.

The V gene is TRBV20-1, the J gene TRBJ2-5; no definite D call. With 1 base removed from V and 1 base from J, the gap between germline ends came to 7 bases. The CDR3 spans 13 residues. Germline V lookup: CDR1 DFQATT, CDR2 SNEGSKA (reference sequence). CDR3: CSARVMSQETQYF. The CDR3 DNA is TGCAGTGCTAGAGTTATGTCCCAAGAGACCCAGTACTTC.

This clonotype came up a few times. The CDR3 sequence: CSAARQGSTWADTQYF. CDR3 sequence (DNA): TGCAGTGCTGCCCGGCAGGGGTCGACTTGGGCAGATACGCAGTATTTT. The V call is TRBV20-1, the J call TRBJ2-3; maybe TRBD1 (6 bases). The CDR3 covers 16 residues. The germline CDR1 and CDR2 sequences are DFQATT and SNEGSKA (reference sequence). Trimming removed 5 bases at V and 4 bases at J, with 22 bases between.

This rearrangement joins TRBV6-2 or TRBV6-3 to TRBJ2-3, with 9 nucleotides matching TRBD2. Looked up from germline, CDR1 is MNHEY and CDR2 is SVGEGT. J lost 0 bases, V lost 2 bases, and 3 bases had no gene match. This CDR3 has 16 residues. The CDR3 DNA sequence: TGTGCCAGCAGTTACGGACTAGCGTCTAGCACAGATACGCAGTATTTT. This sequence encodes CASSYGLASSTDTQYF.

The chain is built from TRBV20-1 and TRBJ2-4, with 9 bases fitting TRBD1. Germline V CDR1 and CDR2: DFQATT, SNEGSKA (reference sequence). Unmatched junction bases numbered 12, after V lost 0 bases and J lost 6 bases. This CDR3 is built from 17 residues. The CDR3 is CSARDGMDRGLRNIQYF. Here the CDR3 DNA reads TGCAGTGCTAGAGATGGAATGGACAGGGGTTTGAGAAACATTCAGTACTTC.